Described below is a single T cell receptor (beta chain) sequence and its context. This sample is part of a study of blood T cell repertoires in COVID-19. Germline lookup yields CDR1 MDHEN and CDR2 SYDVKM. The CDR3 spans 15 residues. Trimming pared 2 bases from V and 3 bases from J, leaving 11 bases between. In the study's own analysis: By means of reference gene primer amplification, nucleated cell counts were estimated. The protocol was immunoSEQ multiplex PCR, while the TCRdb copy is restricted to in-frame clones and leaves out a portion. That table supplies the V and J calls and clone size; D and trimming were determined from the DNA. The sample has 300,000 to 400,000 clones; more than 75% are singletons. Participant-given clinical history determined each cohort assignment.

This receptor was obtained from a woman between 18 and 29 years old who had recovered from COVID-19. Sequencing used PBMCs or T cells enriched from blood (not recorded which). The rearrangement uses TRBV28 and TRBJ1-5, with D perhaps TRBD1 (5 bases). CDR3 residues: CASSLAGRPNQPQHF. CDR3 bases: TGTGCCAGCAGTTTAGCAGGGAGGCCCAATCAGCCCCAGCATTTT.